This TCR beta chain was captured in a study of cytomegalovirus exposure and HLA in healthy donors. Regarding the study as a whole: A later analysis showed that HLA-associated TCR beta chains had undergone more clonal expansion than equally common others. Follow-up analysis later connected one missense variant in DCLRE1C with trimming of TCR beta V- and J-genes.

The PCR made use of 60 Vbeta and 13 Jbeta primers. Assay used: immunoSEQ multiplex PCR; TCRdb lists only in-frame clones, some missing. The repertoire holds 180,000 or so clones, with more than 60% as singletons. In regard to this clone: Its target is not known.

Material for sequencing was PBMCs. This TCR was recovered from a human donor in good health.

The CDR3 bases are TGTGCCAGCAGCTTCACAGCCTCTGGAAACACCATATATTTT. Encoded protein: CASSFTASGNTIYF. The chain links TRBV9 to TRBJ1-3; D unclear. Germline V CDR1 and CDR2: SGDLS, YYNGEE. V lost 4 bases to trimming and J lost 0 bases, with 8 bases between them. The CDR3 totals 14 residues.